This T cell receptor beta chain was identified in a study of T cells in Graves' hyperthyroidism and ophthalmopathy. Study-wide results and limits: Blood also contained most expanded thyroid clonotypes above 0.001.

The CDR3 covers 14 residues. Per germline, CDR1 DFQATT and CDR2 SNEGSKA (reference sequence). V shed 2 bases and J 4 bases; nucleotides not matched to a gene: 6. Amplification of TCR beta CDR3 regions was performed using RNA transcripts as template. The study used the HTBI primer set for a first-round RT-PCR of the TCR CDR3. TCRdb analysed the multiplex PCR reads with MiXCR anew, one entry per CDR3 protein. This sample yields more than 40,000 distinct CDR3 sequences, of which 49% are seen a single time; approximately 30% belongs to the top ten. This clonotype was counted at least ten times. Its antigen is unknown.

This rearrangement joins TRBV20-1 to TRBJ2-5; 8 positions agree with TRBD1. The sequence was collected from a woman in her forties or fifties with Graves' hyperthyroidism. Material: peripheral blood or thyroid tissue (not recorded which). The CDR3 region has the DNA TGCAGTGCTAGAAGACAGGGGATGGGAGAGACCCAGTACTTC. Translating gives CSARRQGMGETQYF.